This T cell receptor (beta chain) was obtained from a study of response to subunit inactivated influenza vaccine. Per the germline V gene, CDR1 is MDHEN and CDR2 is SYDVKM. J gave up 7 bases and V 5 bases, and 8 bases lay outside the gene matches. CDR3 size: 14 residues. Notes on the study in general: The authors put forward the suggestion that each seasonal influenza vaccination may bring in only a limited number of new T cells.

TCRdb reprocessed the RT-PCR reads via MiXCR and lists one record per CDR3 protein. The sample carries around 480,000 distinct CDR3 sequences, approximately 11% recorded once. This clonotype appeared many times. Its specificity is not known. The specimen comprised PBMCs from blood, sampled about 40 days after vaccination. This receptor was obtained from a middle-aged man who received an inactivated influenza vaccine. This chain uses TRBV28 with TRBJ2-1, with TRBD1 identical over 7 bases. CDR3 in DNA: TGTGCCAGCAGTCTCCTAACAGGGGAAAATGAGCAGTTCTTC. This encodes CASSLLTGENEQFF.